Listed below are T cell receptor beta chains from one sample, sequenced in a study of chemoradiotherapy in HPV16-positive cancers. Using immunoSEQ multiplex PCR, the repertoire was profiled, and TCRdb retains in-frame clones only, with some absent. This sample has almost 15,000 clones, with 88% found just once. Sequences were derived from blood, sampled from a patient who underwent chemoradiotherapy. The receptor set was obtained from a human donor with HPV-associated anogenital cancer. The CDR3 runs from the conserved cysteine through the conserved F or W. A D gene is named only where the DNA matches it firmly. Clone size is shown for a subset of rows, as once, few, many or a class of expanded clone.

CASSSLAGVYNEQFF,TGTGCCAGCAGCTCACTAGCGGGGGTCTACAATGAGCAGTTCTTC,TRBJ2-1,TRBV7-2,TRBD2,-
CASSFPRTGLREQYF,TGTGCCAGCAGCTTTCCCCGGACAGGGTTAAGGGAGCAGTACTTC,TRBJ2-7,TRBV13,TRBD1,-
CASSSLEETGSNEKLFF,TGTGCCAGCAGCTCCCTTGAAGAGACAGGTTCTAATGAAAAACTGTTTTTT,TRBJ1-4,TRBV7-6,-,-
CSVDGRDYGYTF,TGCAGCGTTGATGGACGGGACTATGGCTACACCTTC,TRBJ1-2,TRBV29-1,-,-
CASSSTETGRYGYTF,TGCGCCAGCAGTTCGACAGAGACAGGGCGCTATGGCTACACCTTC,TRBJ1-2,TRBV5-1,TRBD1,-
CASSGLTGGFTEAFF,TGCGCCAGCAGTGGATTGACAGGGGGATTTACTGAAGCTTTCTTT,TRBJ1-1,TRBV10-2,TRBD1,-
CASSKSGRGDSNQPQHF,TGTGCCAGCAGCAAATCCGGCAGGGGTGATAGCAATCAGCCCCAGCATTTT,TRBJ1-5,TRBV21-1,-,once
CASSPMSGRGNEQFF,TGTGCCAGCAGTCCAATGAGCGGGAGGGGTAATGAGCAGTTCTTC,TRBJ2-1,TRBV6-5,TRBD2,-
CASSPGTSGRAEDTQYF,TGTGCCAGCAGTCCCGGGACTAGCGGGAGGGCCGAAGATACGCAGTATTTT,TRBJ2-3,TRBV2,TRBD2,-
CASSLTGSSNQPQHF,TGTGCCAGCAGCTTAACAGGGAGTAGCAATCAGCCCCAGCATTTT,TRBJ1-5,TRBV5-6,-,-
CASSSPLGQGNTGELFF,TGTGCCAGCAGTTCGCCCCTGGGACAGGGGAACACCGGGGAGCTGTTTTTT,TRBJ2-2,TRBV28,TRBD1,-
CASSLEASGGAGQETQYF,TGCGCCAGCAGCCTGGAGGCTAGCGGGGGGGCAGGCCAAGAGACCCAGTACTTC,TRBJ2-5,TRBV5-1,TRBD2,few
CASSSMGVSEKLFF,TGTGCCAGCAGCTCAATGGGGGTGTCGGAAAAACTGTTTTTT,TRBJ1-4,TRBV5-6,-,-
CASSVDPPAGGAGANVLTF,TGTGCCAGCAGCGTTGATCCCCCAGCGGGTGGCGCTGGGGCCAACGTCCTGACTTTC,TRBJ2-6,TRBV5-4,-,-
CASSPHRGLAEAFF,TGTGCCAGCAGCCCCCACAGGGGTCTGGCTGAAGCTTTCTTT,TRBJ1-1,TRBV7-3,TRBD1,-
CASSSRAGVVSAQHF,TGTGCCAGCAGTTCCCGCGCAGGGGTCGTTTCAGCCCAGCATTTT,TRBJ1-5,TRBV27,-,-
CASSGIPGTSGLRDEQYF,TGTGCCAGCAGTGGAATTCCCGGGACTAGCGGCCTGCGGGACGAGCAGTACTTC,TRBJ2-7,TRBV6-1,TRBD2,few
CASSGGQNNQPQHF,TGTGCCAGCAGTGGTGGGCAGAACAATCAGCCCCAGCATTTT,TRBJ1-5,TRBV2,-,-
CASSKRFRTVSYEQYF,TGTGCCAGCAGCAAAAGGTTCCGGACAGTGTCCTACGAGCAGTACTTC,TRBJ2-7,TRBV21-1,-,-
CASSGAGVYNEQFF,TGTGCCAGCTCCGGGGCGGGAGTCTACAATGAGCAGTTCTTC,TRBJ2-1,TRBV27,TRBD2,once
CASSLATGQGRRYEQYF,TGTGCCAGCAGCTTAGCGACGGGACAGGGACGGCGGTACGAGCAGTACTTC,TRBJ2-7,TRBV11-1,TRBD1,-
CASSQVMSDTTYEQYF,TGCGCCAGCAGCCAAGTGATGAGTGACACTACCTACGAGCAGTACTTC,TRBJ2-7,TRBV4-1,-,-
CATSRDSNANTGELFF,TGTGCCACCAGCAGAGATTCCAACGCGAACACCGGGGAGCTGTTTTTT,TRBJ2-2,TRBV15,-,-
CASSLGQGSEKLFF,TGTGCCAGCAGCCTGGGACAGGGAAGCGAAAAACTGTTTTTT,TRBJ1-4,TRBV7-9,TRBD1,-
CASSPVGGSSFYEQYF,TGTGCCAGCAGTCCGGTAGGCGGTAGTTCGTTCTACGAGCAGTACTTC,TRBJ2-7,TRBV27,-,once
CSVDRVETQYF,TGCAGCGTCGACAGGGTTGAGACCCAGTACTTC,TRBJ2-5,TRBV29-1,TRBD1,-
CASSHGSTNTGELFF,TGTGCCAGCAGTCACGGCAGCACGAACACCGGGGAGCTGTTTTTT,TRBJ2-2,TRBV28,-,-
CASRGGSSYNSPLHF,TGCGCCAGCAGAGGGGGGAGCTCCTATAATTCACCCCTCCACTTT,TRBJ1-6,TRBV10-2,-,-
CASSLTTGYGYTF,TGTGCCAGCAGTCTCACAACAGGATATGGCTACACCTTC,TRBJ1-2,TRBV27,-,-
CASSRVEAGYEQYF,TGTGCCAGCAGCCGCGTAGAGGCGGGGTACGAGCAGTACTTC,TRBJ2-7,TRBV7-9,-,-
CASSPRGGGNPSYGYTF,TGTGCCAGCAGCCCCAGGGGAGGGGGGAACCCTTCTTATGGCTACACCTTC,TRBJ1-2,TRBV9,-,-
CASTLSGGSTDTQYF,TGTGCCAGCACTCTTAGCGGGGGAAGCACAGATACGCAGTATTTT,TRBJ2-3,TRBV7-2,TRBD2,-
CASSQVSDGYTF,TGCGCCAGCAGCCAAGTTAGCGATGGCTACACCTTC,TRBJ1-2,TRBV4-1,-,few
CATSRGGDSNYGYTF,TGTGCCACCAGCAGAGGTGGGGACAGCAACTATGGCTACACCTTC,TRBJ1-2,TRBV15,TRBD1,-
CASSPATRMNTEAFF,TGTGCCAGCAGTCCGGCGACGAGAATGAACACTGAAGCTTTCTTT,TRBJ1-1,TRBV28,-,-
CASSLTFRANTEAFF,TGTGCCAGTAGTTTAACTTTCCGGGCGAACACTGAAGCTTTCTTT,TRBJ1-1,TRBV19,-,-
CASRSGRAAGELFF,TGTGCCAGCAGGAGCGGGAGGGCGGCCGGGGAGCTGTTTTTT,TRBJ2-2,TRBV27,TRBD2,-
CASSEGTASILNYGYTF,TGTGCCAGCAGTGAGGGGACAGCGAGCATACTTAACTATGGCTACACCTTC,TRBJ1-2,TRBV25-1,TRBD1,-
CASSGQFNQPQHF,TGTGCCAGCAGTGGACAGTTCAATCAGCCCCAGCATTTT,TRBJ1-5,TRBV6-1,-,-
CASSEISGGASSYEQYF,TGTGCCAGCAGTGAAATTAGCGGGGGGGCCAGCTCCTACGAGCAGTACTTC,TRBJ2-7,TRBV6-1,TRBD2,-
CAISEMGQLSGANVLTF,TGTGCCATCAGTGAAATGGGACAGCTCTCTGGGGCCAACGTCCTGACTTTC,TRBJ2-6,TRBV10-3,TRBD1,-
CASASGGYNEQFF,TGTGCCAGCGCGAGCGGGGGGTACAATGAGCAGTTCTTC,TRBJ2-1,TRBV7-9,TRBD2,-